One and the same sample provided the 2 T cell receptor beta chains below, sequenced in a study of OX40 agonist ivuxolimab in advanced cancers. TCRdb keeps only in-frame clones here, not all; method: immunoSEQ multiplex PCR. This sample carries some 97,000 clones, around 90% of them seen once, and the ten largest clones take just over 0.15%. This material consisted of CD4+ or CD8+ T cells sorted from blood, taken in a trial of the OX40 agonist ivuxolimab. These receptors all come from an adult with an advanced solid tumor such as melanoma, head and neck, liver or kidney cancer.

The chain uses TRBV5-1 and TRBJ2-3, with 13 bases aligning to TRBD2. CDR1 and CDR2 (germline): SGHRS, YFSETQ. The CDR3 loop spans 17 amino acids. V dropped 4 bases and J dropped 0; count of bases not matched to a gene: 5. The CDR3 spells CASSEGTSGTSTDTQYF. The CDR3 region has the DNA TGCGCCAGCAGCGAGGGGACTAGCGGGACGAGCACAGATACGCAGTATTTT.

The CDR3 reads CASSLVSGQGKEKLFF. CDR3 sequence (DNA): TGTGCCAGCAGCTTAGTATCGGGACAGGGGAAAGAAAAACTGTTTTTT. This chain uses TRBV7-9 with TRBJ1-4; 10 bases line up with TRBD1. CDR1 is SEHNR and CDR2 is FQNEAQ in the germline V gene (reference sequence). Losses at the gene ends were 1 base for V and 8 bases for J; bases not matched to a gene: 7. The CDR3 extends over 16 amino acids.